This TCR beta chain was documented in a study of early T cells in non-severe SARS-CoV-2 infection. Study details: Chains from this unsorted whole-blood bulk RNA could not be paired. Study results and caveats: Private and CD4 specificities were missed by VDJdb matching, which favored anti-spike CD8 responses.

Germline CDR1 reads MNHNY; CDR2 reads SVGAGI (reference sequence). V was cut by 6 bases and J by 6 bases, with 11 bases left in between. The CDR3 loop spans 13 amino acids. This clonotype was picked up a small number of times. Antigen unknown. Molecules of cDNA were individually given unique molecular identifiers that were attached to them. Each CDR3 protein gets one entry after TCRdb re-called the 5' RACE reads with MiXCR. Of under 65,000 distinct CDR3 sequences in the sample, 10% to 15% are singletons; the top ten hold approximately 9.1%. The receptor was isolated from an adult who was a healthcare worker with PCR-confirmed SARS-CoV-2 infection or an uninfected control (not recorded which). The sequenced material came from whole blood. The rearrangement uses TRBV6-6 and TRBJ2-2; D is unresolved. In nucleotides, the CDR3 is TGTGCCAGCAGCTCCACACTGGCCGGGGAGCTGTTTTTT. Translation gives CASSSTLAGELFF.